A single T cell receptor (beta chain) is shown here with its context. Its antigen is unknown. TCRB immunosequencing input was about 0.55 micrograms of biopsy DNA per sample. The method was immunoSEQ multiplex PCR; TCRdb's version includes in-frame clones alone and lacks a portion of them. The table has about 9,600 clones, 76% seen once. The data derive from a study of T cell repertoires in ileal Crohn's disease. Study-wide background: Operated complications were stricturing disease (around 60%) and penetrating disease (about 39%). Broader study findings: Compared with CD4 T cells, sorted CD8 cells carried more expanded clones. Endoscopic recurrence occurred in every patient whose clonality exceeded 26.8%.

Losses at the gene ends were 4 bases for V and 2 bases for J; bases not matched to a gene: 5. Germline lookup yields CDR1 MNHEY and CDR2 SMNVEV (reference sequence). The CDR3 runs 15 residues. The receptor was isolated from an adult with Crohn's disease. The J gene is TRBJ1-5, the V gene TRBV27, with 7 bases aligning to TRBD1. The material sequenced was ileal tissue. As DNA, the CDR3 is TGTGCCAGCAGTTCCGGGACAGACGGCAATCAGCCCCAGCATTTT. The encoded protein is CASSSGTDGNQPQHF.